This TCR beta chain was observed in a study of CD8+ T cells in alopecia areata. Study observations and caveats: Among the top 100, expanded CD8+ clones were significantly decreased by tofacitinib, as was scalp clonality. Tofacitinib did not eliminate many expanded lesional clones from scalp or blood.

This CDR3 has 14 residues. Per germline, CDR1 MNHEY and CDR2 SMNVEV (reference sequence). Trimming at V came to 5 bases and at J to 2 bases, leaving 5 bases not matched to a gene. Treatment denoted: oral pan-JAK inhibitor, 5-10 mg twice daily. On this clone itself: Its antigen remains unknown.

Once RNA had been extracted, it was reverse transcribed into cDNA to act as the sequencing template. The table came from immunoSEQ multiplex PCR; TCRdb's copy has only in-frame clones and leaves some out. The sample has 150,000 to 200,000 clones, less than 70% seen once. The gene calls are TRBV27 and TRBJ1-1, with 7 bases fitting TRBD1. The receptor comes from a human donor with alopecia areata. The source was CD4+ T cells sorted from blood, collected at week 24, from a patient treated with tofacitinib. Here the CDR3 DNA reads TGTGCCAGCAGTAGGACAGGACCTAACACTGAAGCTTTCTTT. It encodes CASSRTGPNTEAFF.